Given below is one TCR beta chain in context. Trimming pared 3 bases from V and 5 bases from J, leaving 17 bases between. Germline V gene data show CDR1 as MGHRA and CDR2 as YSYEKL. The CDR3 spans 16 residues. The sample is drawn from a study of preoperative IRX-2 immunotherapy in early breast cancer. Repertoires were generated with immunoSEQ multiplex PCR, while TCRdb's copy carries only in-frame clones and drops some. The table includes tens of thousands of clones, around 96% detected once. The treatment was: preoperative locoregional IRX-2 cytokine immunotherapy. This phase Ib study tested locoregional IRX-2 cytokine immunotherapy given before surgery.

The chain uses TRBV4-1 and TRBJ1-5; D unclear. The sample was acquired from a patient treated with IRX-2 immunotherapy. This TCR came from a human donor with breast cancer. CDR3: CASSQPRGSRYQPQHF. Here the CDR3 DNA reads TGCGCCAGCAGCCAGCCACGAGGGTCCCGATATCAGCCCCAGCATTTT.